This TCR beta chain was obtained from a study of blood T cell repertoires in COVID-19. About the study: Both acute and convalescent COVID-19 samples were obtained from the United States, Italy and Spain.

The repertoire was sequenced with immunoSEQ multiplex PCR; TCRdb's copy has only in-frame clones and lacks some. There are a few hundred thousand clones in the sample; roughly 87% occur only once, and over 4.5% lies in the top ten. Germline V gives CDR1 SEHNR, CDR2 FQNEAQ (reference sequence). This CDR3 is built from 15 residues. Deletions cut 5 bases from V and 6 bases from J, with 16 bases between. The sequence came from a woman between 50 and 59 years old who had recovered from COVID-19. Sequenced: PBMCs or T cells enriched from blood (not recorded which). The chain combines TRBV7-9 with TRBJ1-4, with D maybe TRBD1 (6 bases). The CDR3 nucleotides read TGTGCCAGCAGCCCAAAGACAGGAGTAGATGAAAAACTGTTTTTT. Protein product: CASSPKTGVDEKLFF.